This TCR beta chain was obtained from a study of monozygotic twins with inflammatory bowel disease. From germline, CDR1 is MNHEY and CDR2 SMNVEV (reference sequence). The CDR3 has 14 residues. With regard to this clonotype: Its target is unknown.

TCRdb reanalyzed the 5' RACE reads and collapses them to one entry per CDR3 protein, without DNA. The table for this sample gives approximately 100,000 distinct CDR3 sequences. Study observations and caveats: No detectable difference in repertoire similarity separated concordant from discordant twins, possibly as a result of limited power. Healthy twins showed more clonotype sharing with others than IBD patients, especially patients with disease activity. Neither one strong signal nor one clonotype associated with IBD was supported.

The source is a human donor with ulcerative colitis or Crohn's disease, or a healthy co-twin of an affected twin (not recorded which). The sequenced sample was blood. The genes are TRBV27 and TRBJ2-2; TCRdb calls TRBD1, which cannot be checked without DNA. CDR3 protein: CATREDLNTGELFF.